Listed here are 11 T cell receptor beta chains from one sample, sequenced in a study of T cells after yellow fever vaccination. TCRdb passed the 5' RACE reads through MiXCR, listing each CDR3 protein once. Here the sample spans some 560,000 distinct CDR3 sequences, 17% being singletons. Sequencing was performed on PBMCs, taken less than 6 days after the first yellow fever vaccination. These receptor sequences come from a man aged 18 to 30 who received the YFV17D yellow fever vaccine.

In its sample, this clonotype was seen a few times. This chain connects TRBV5-1 to TRBJ2-5, with TRBD1 matching over 10 bases. Per the germline V gene, CDR1 is SGHRS and CDR2 is YFSETQ. The junction had 4 bases not matched to a gene; V was cut back by 7 bases and J by 4 bases. The CDR3 has 13 residues. CDR3 amino acids: CASGGQGGETQYF. The CDR3 DNA reads as TGCGCCAGCGGTGGACAGGGGGGAGAGACCCAGTACTTC.

J is TRBJ2-6 and V is TRBV6-5, with D unresolved. This CDR3 comprises 16 residues. CDR1 and CDR2 from the germline V gene are MNHEY and SVGAGI. Trimming cost V 0 bases and J 0 bases, with 6 bases left between them. The CDR3 bases are TGTGCCAGCAGTTACTCGATACTCTCTGGGGCCAACGTCCTGACTTTC. It codes for CASSYSILSGANVLTF.

This clonotype was counted between two and nine times. The chain carries TRBV7-8 and TRBJ1-2; D remains ambiguous. CDR3 length equals 17 residues. The V end was cut by 5 bases, the J end by 2 bases, with 21 bases between. Germline CDR1 is SGHVS and CDR2 is FQNEAQ. This CDR3 is CASSPRRTGRENYGYTF. The CDR3 DNA is TGTGCCAGCAGCCCCCGCCGTACGGGGAGGGAAAACTATGGCTACACCTTC.

The chain is built from TRBV25-1 and TRBJ2-3; no reliable D call. This CDR3 is built from 16 residues. CDR1 and CDR2 from the germline V gene are MGHDK and SYGVNS. Trimming shortened V by 3 bases and J by 2 bases, and 15 bases separated the two germline ends. The CDR3 loop reads CASSDPQAYPTDTQYF. CDR3 nucleotides: TGTGCCAGCAGTGATCCCCAGGCCTATCCCACAGATACGCAGTATTTT.

This clonotype has just a few counts. V gene TRBV14 combines with J gene TRBJ2-7, with a tentative D call TRBD2 (5 bases). V lost 4 bases to trimming and J lost 4 bases, with 14 bases between them. Germline CDR1 is SGHDN and CDR2 is FVKESK. CDR3 length: 14 amino acids. The CDR3 sequence: CASSPKPRGYEQYF. As DNA, the CDR3 is TGTGCCAGCAGCCCGAAACCCCGGGGTTACGAGCAGTACTTC.

This clonotype was seen only a few times. The J gene is TRBJ2-3, the V gene TRBV4-1, with 7 positions matching TRBD1. The CDR3 covers 16 residues. The V gene's germline CDR1 is MGHRA and CDR2 YSYEKL. V was pared by 0 bases and J by 7 bases, with 10 bases of the junction left unmatched. The CDR3 is CASSQEPGQPTHTQYF. CDR3 in DNA: TGCGCCAGCAGCCAAGAACCGGGACAGCCCACGCATACGCAGTATTTT.

This clonotype occurred a few times. The chain uses TRBV7-2 and TRBJ2-5; D gene unclear. Germline V gene sequence: CDR1 SGHTA, CDR2 FQGNSA. Trimming cost V 7 bases and J 5 bases, with 8 bases left between them. The CDR3 length is 11 residues. CDR3 bases: TGTGCCAGCACCTTCCGGGAGACCCAGTACTTC. It yields the protein CASTFRETQYF.

The chain combines TRBV12-3 or TRBV12-4 with TRBJ1-5; tentative D call: TRBD1 (5 bases). The CDR3 loop spans 14 amino acids. Trimming took 3 bases from V and 5 from J, leaving 11 bases between them. The CDR3 DNA follows: TGTGCCAGCAGTTTGGGGGGGAAGGATCAGCCCCAGCATTTT. Translated, it gives CASSLGGKDQPQHF.

Many counts were recorded for this clonotype. The chain has TRBV7-2 and TRBJ2-2; 8 nucleotides agree with TRBD2. This CDR3 contains 16 residues. V lost 2 bases, J lost 7 bases, and 9 bases stayed unmatched. Germline CDR1 is SGHTA and CDR2 is FQGNSA. CDR3 DNA: TGTGCCAGCAGCTTATATCCAGCGGGGGCCGGCGGGGAGCTGTTTTTT. Translating gives CASSLYPAGAGGELFF.

The V call is TRBV4-1, the J call TRBJ2-1; 7 bases map to TRBD2. The length of the CDR3 is 16 residues. Trimming at V came to 4 bases and at J to 3 bases, leaving 9 bases not matched to a gene. The germline V gene encodes CDR1 MGHRA and CDR2 YSYEKL. CDR3 sequence reads: CASSPRRAGDYNEQFF. CDR3 sequence (DNA): TGCGCCAGCAGCCCCAGACGGGCGGGGGACTACAATGAGCAGTTCTTC.

The rearrangement links TRBV15 to TRBJ2-5; possibly TRBD2 for D (6 bases). The germline V gene has CDR1 LNHNV and CDR2 YYDKDF (reference sequence). V was clipped by 7 bases and J by 7 bases, with 19 bases between them. This CDR3 spans 14 amino acids. The CDR3 region is CATTGGGALWTQYF. In DNA, the CDR3 is TGTGCCACCACCGGCGGCGGGGCCCTCTGGACCCAGTACTTC.